This TCR beta chain was captured in a study of cytomegalovirus exposure and HLA in healthy donors. Looking at the study overall: Unique TCRs numbering around 80 million, obtained from HLA-typed donors, made up an early data release.

A note on this clone: Its antigen is not identified.

Study-wide points: Further analysis, carried out later, found HLA-associated TCR beta chains more clonally expanded than equally common other chains. It was reported that the classifier diagnosed cytomegalovirus status with high specificity and sensitivity in both the original and validation cohorts.

V lost 0 bases to trimming and J lost 2 bases, with 9 bases between them. The CDR3 is 14 amino acids. Germline CDR1 and CDR2: SGDLS and YYNGEE. Primers: 60 Vbeta forward and 13 Jbeta reverse. Using immunoSEQ multiplex PCR, the repertoire was profiled, and TCRdb retains in-frame clones only, with some absent. The sample lists 150,000 to 200,000 clones; 80% to 85% were seen once. V usage is TRBV9 and J usage is TRBJ2-7, with D possibly TRBD2 on 6 matching bases. Material: PBMCs. The sequence derives from a man between 18 and 35 years old in good health and CMV-seronegative. DNA for the CDR3: TGTGCCAGCAGCGTAGGTTCTAGCGCCTACGAGCAGTACTTC. It is translated as CASSVGSSAYEQYF. The complete variable domain, with remaining parts taken from reference TRBV9 and TRBJ2-7, reads DSGVTQTPKHLITATGQRVTLRCSPRSGDLSVYWYQQSLDQGLQFLIQYYNGEERAKGNILERFSAQQFPDLHSELNLSSLELGDSALYFCASSVGSSAYEQYFGPGTRLTVT.